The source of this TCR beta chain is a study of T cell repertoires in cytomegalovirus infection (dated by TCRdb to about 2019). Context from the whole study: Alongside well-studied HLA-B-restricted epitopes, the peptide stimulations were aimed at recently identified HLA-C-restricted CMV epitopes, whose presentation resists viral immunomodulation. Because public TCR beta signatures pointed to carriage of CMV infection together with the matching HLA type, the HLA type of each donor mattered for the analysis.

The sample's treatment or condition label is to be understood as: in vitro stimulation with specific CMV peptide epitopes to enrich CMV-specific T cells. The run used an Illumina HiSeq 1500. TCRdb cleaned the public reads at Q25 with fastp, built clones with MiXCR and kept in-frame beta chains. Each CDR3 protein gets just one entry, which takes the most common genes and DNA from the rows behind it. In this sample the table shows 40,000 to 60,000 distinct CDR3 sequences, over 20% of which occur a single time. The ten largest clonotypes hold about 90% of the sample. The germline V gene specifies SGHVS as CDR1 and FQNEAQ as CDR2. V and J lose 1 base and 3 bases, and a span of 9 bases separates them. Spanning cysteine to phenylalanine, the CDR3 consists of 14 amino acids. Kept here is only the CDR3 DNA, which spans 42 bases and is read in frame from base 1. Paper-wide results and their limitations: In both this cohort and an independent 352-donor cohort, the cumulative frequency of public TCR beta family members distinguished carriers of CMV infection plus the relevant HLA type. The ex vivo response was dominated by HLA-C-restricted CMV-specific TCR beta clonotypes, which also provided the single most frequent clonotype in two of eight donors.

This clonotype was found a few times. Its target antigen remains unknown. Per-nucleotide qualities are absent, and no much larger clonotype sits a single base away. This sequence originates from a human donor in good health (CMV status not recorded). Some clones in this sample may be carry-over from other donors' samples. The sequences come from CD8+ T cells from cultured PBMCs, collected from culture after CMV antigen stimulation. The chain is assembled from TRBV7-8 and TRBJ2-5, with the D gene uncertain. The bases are TGTGCCAGCAGCTTAGGGAGCCGGGAAGAGACCCAGTACTTC. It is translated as CASSLGSREETQYF.